A single sample gave rise to the 4 T cell receptor beta chains below, sequenced in a study of molecular identifiers for immune sequencing clone quantification. TCRdb reprocessed the PCR reads via MiXCR and lists one record per CDR3 protein. The sample includes more than 300,000 distinct CDR3 sequences, around 21% of them seen just once. Sequencing input: naive CD8+ T cells from blood, with Jurkat cell RNA spiked in. Subset: FACS-sorted CD8+CD4-CCR7+CD45RA+ naive T cells. The receptors shown here come from a human donor in good health. Some libraries in this study had Jurkat cell RNA spiked in.

Details on this clonotype: It is likely a read error: a sequence one base away is far more abundant. V is TRBV5-1 and J is TRBJ2-5; TRBD2 agrees at 7 bases. The CDR3 consists of 10 residues. The germline gives CDR1 SGHRS, CDR2 YFSETQ. In DNA, the CDR3 is TGCGCCAGCCGGGGGGAGACCCGGTACTTC. Translating it yields CASRGETRYF.

Worth noting for this clonotype: This sequence may be a read error, since a much larger clone differs from it by one base. The rearrangement uses TRBV4-2 and TRBJ2-7; tentatively, D is TRBD2 (6 bases). The germline V gene has CDR1 LGHNA and CDR2 YNFKEQ. This CDR3 spans 14 amino acids. CDR3 region: CASSQELASYVQYF. DNA of the CDR3: TGTGCCAGCAGCCAAGAACTAGCTAGCTACGTGCAGTACTTC.

The table lists this clonotype with many counts. This sequence joins TRBV28 and TRBJ1-5; D is unresolved. The germline V and J ends were trimmed by 6 bases and 3 bases, with 9 bases remaining between them. The CDR3 is 13 amino acids. Germline-derived CDR1 and CDR2 are MDHEN and SYDVKM. The CDR3 DNA follows: TGTGCCAGCAGCGGGGTTACCAATCAGCCCCAGCATTTT. Residues: CASSGVTNQPQHF. Full variable domain (outside the CDR3, taken from reference TRBV28 and TRBJ1-5): DVKVTQSSRYLVKRTGEKVFLECVQDMDHENMFWYRQDPGLGLRLIYFSYDVKMKEKGDIPEGYSVSREKKERFSLILESASTNQTSMYLCASSGVTNQPQHFGDGTRLSIL.

This clonotype has a count of ten or more. The rearrangement joins TRBV7-6 to TRBJ2-1; TRBD2 matches at 9 bases. This CDR3 has 16 amino acids. Germline V lookup: CDR1 SGHVS, CDR2 FNYEAQ. The junction had 8 bases not matched to a gene; V was cut back by 5 bases and J by 3 bases. This CDR3 reads CASSVLSRGGYNEQFF. CDR3 nucleotide sequence: TGTGCCAGCAGCGTGCTTTCGCGGGGGGGCTACAATGAGCAGTTCTTC.